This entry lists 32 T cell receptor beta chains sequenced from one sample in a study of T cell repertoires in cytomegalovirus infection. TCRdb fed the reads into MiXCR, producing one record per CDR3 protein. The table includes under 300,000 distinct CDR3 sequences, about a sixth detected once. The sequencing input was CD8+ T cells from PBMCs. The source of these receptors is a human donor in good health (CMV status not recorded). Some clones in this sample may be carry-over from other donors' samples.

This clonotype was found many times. CDR3 DNA sequence: TGTGCCAGCAGCGCCAGTTTTGACCCTCGTTTCGACACTGAAGCTTTCTTT. Amino acid sequence: CASSASFDPRFDTEAFF. The genes are TRBV7-6 and TRBJ1-1; D gene unclear. This CDR3 has 17 amino acids. CDR1 is SGHVS and CDR2 is FNYEAQ in the germline V gene. V lost 5 bases, J lost 3 bases, and 22 bases lay in between.

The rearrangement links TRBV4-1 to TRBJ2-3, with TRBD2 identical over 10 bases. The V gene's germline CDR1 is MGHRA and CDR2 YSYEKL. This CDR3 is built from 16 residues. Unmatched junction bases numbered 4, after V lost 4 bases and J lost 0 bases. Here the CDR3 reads CASSPGLAASTDTQYF. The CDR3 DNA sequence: TGCGCCAGCAGCCCCGGACTAGCGGCAAGCACAGATACGCAGTATTTT.

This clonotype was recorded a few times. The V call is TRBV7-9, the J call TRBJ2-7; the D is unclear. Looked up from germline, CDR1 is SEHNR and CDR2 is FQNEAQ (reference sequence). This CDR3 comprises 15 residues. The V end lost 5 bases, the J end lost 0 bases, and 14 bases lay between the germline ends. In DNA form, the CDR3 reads TGTGCCAGCAGCCACCCGGGTTCTAGCTCCTACGAGCAGTACTTC. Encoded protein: CASSHPGSSSYEQYF. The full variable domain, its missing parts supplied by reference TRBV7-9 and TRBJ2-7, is DTGVSQNPRHKITKRGQNVTFRCDPISEHNRLYWYRQTLGQGPEFLTYFQNEAQLEKSRLLSDRFSAERPKGSFSTLEIQRTEQGDSAMYLCASSHPGSSSYEQYFGPGTRLTVT.

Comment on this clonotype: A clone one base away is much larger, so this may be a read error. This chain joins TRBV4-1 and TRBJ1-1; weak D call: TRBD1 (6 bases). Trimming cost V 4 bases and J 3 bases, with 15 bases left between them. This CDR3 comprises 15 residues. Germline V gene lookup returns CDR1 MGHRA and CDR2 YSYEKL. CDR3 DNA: TGCGCCAGCAGCCGAAACAGGGTTATGGACACTGAAGCTTTCTTT. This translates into CASSRNRVMDTEAFF.

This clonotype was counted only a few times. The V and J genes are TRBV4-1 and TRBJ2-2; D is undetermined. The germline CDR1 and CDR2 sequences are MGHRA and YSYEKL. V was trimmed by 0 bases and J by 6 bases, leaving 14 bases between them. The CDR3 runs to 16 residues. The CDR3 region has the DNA TGCGCCAGCAGCCAAGAAATAACATCTATGGCCGGGGAGCTGTTTTTT. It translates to CASSQEITSMAGELFF.

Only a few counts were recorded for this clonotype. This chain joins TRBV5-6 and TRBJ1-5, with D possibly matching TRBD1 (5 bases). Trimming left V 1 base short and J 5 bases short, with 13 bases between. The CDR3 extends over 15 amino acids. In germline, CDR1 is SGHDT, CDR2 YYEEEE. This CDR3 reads CASSLYGQGHQPQHF. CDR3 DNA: TGTGCCAGCAGCTTGTACGGGCAGGGACATCAGCCCCAGCATTTT.

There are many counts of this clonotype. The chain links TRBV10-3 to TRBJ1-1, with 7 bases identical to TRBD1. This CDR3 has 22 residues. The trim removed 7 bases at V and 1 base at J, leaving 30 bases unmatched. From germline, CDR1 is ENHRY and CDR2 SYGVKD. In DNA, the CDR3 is TGTGCCATCAAGGGACAAGGTTTTGTGGCTGACGAGGGGGCATTTAGGAACACTGAAGCTTTCTTT. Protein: CAIKGQGFVADEGAFRNTEAFF.

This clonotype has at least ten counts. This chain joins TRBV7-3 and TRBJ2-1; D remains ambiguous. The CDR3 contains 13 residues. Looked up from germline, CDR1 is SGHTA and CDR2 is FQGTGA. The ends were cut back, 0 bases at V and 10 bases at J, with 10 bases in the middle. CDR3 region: CASSLTSLREQFF. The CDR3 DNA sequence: TGTGCCAGCAGCTTAACGTCGCTAAGGGAGCAGTTCTTC.

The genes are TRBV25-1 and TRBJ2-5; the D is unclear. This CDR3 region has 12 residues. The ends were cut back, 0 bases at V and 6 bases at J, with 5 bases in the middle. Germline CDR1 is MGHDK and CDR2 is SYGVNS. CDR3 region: CASSEYGQTQYF. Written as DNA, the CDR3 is TGTGCCAGCAGTGAATATGGACAGACCCAGTACTTC.

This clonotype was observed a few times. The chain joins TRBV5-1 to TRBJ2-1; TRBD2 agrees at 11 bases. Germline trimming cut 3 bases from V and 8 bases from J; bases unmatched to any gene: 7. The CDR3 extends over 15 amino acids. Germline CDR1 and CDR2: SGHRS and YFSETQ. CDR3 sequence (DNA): TGCGCCAGCAGCTATACTAGCGGGGGTGGGTATGAGCAGTTCTTC. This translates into CASSYTSGGGYEQFF.

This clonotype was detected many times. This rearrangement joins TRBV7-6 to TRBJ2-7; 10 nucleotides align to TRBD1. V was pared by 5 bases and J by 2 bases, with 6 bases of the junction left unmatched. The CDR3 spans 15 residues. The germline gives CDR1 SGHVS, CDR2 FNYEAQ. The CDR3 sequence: CASSAGDRGPYEQYF. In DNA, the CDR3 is TGTGCCAGCAGCGCCGGGGACAGGGGTCCCTACGAGCAGTACTTC.

CDR3 sequence (DNA): TGTGCCAGCAGTTACTCTGACAGCACCGGGGAGCTGTTTTTT. Protein product: CASSYSDSTGELFF. This chain links TRBV6-8 with TRBJ2-2, with D perhaps matching TRBD1 (5 bases). Germline loops: CDR1 MNHGY, CDR2 SAAAGT. The length of the CDR3 is 14 residues. V was clipped by 0 bases and J by 4 bases, with 6 bases between them.

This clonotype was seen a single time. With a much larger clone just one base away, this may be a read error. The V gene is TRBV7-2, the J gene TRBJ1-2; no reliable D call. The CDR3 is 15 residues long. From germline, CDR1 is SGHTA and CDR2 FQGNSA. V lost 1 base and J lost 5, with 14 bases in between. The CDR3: CASSLVARRTYGYTF. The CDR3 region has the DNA TGTGCCAGCAGCTTAGTGGCCAGGAGAACATATGGCTACACCTTC.

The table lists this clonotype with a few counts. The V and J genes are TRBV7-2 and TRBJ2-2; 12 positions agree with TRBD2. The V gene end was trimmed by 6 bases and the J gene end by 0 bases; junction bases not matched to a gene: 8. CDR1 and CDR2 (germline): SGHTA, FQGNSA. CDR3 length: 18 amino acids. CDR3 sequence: CASRIRTSGDSNTGELFF. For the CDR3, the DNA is TGTGCCAGCAGAATTCGGACTAGCGGGGACTCGAACACCGGGGAGCTGTTTTTT.

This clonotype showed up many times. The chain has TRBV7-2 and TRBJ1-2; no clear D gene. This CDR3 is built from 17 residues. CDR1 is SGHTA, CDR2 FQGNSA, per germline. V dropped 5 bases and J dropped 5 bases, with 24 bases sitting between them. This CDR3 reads CASSATSGRGLLYGYTF. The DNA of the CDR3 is TGTGCCAGCAGCGCAACCTCGGGCCGTGGGCTACTATATGGCTACACCTTC.

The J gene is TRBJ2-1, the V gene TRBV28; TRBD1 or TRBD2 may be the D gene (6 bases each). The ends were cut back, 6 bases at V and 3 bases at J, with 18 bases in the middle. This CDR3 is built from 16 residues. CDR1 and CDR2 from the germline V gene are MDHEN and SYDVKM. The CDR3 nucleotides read TGTGCCAGCAGCCCTCGGGGGCCCACAATCTACAATGAGCAGTTCTTC. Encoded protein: CASSPRGPTIYNEQFF.

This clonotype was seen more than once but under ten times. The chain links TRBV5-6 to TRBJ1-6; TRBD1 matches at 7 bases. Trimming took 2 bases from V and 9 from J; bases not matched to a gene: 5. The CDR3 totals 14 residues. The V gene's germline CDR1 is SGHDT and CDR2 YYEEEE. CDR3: CASSFGTEASPLHF. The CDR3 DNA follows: TGTGCCAGCAGCTTCGGGACAGAGGCTTCACCCCTCCACTTT. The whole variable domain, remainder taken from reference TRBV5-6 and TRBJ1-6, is DAGVTQSPTHLIKTRGQQVTLRCSPKSGHDTVSWYQQALGQGPQFIFQYYEEEERQRGNFPDRFSGHQFPNYSSELNVNALLLGDSALYLCASSFGTEASPLHFGNGTRLTVT.

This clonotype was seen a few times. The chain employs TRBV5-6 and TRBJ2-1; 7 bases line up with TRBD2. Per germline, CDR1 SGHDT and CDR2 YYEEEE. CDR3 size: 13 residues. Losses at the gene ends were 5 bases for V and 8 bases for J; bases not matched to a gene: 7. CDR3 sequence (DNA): TGTGCCAGCAGACGTAGACTAGCTTATGAGCAGTTCTTC. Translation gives CASRRRLAYEQFF.

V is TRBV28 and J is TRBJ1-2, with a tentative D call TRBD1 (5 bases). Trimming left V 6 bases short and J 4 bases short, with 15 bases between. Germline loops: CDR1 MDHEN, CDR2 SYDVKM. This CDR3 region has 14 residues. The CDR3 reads CASSRDSGFYGYTF. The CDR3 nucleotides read TGTGCCAGCAGCCGCGACAGTGGATTCTATGGCTACACCTTC.

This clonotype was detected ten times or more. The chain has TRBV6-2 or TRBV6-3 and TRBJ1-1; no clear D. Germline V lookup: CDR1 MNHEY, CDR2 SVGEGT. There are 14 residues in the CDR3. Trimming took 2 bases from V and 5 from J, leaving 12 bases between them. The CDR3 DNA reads TGTGCCAGCAGTTACCTCGGACCGACAACTGAAGCTTTCTTT. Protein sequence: CASSYLGPTTEAFF.

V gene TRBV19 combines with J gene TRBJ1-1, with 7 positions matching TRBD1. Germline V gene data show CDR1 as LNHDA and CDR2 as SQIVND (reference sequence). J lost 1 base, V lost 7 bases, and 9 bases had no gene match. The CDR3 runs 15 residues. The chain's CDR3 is CASIRQGPRNTEAFF. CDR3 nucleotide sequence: TGTGCCAGTATCCGACAGGGCCCTAGGAACACTGAAGCTTTCTTT.

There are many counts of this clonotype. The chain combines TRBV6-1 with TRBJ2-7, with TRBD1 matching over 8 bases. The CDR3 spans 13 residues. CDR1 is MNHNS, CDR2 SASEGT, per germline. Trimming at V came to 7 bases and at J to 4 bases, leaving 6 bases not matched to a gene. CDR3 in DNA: TGTGCCAGCACCGGACAGGGATATTACGAGCAGTACTTC. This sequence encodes CASTGQGYYEQYF.

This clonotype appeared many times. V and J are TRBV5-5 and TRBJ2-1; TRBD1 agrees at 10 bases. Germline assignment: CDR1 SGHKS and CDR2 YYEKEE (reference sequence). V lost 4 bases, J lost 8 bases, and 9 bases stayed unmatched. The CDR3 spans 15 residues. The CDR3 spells CASSPRDRGTDEQFF. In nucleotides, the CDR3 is TGTGCCAGCAGCCCTCGGGACAGGGGAACAGATGAGCAGTTCTTC.

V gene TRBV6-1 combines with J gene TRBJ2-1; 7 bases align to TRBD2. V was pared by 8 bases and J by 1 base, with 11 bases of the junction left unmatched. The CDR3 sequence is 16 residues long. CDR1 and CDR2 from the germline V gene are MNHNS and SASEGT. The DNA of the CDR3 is TGTGCCAGCGTCCCATCTAGCGGTAAATCCTACAATGAGCAGTTCTTC. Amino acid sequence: CASVPSSGKSYNEQFF.

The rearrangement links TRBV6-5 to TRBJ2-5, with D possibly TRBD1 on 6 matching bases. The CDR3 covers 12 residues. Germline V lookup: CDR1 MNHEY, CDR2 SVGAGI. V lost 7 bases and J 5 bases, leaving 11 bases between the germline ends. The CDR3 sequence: CASTTTGETQYF. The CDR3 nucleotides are TGTGCCAGCACCACCACAGGGGAGACCCAGTACTTC.

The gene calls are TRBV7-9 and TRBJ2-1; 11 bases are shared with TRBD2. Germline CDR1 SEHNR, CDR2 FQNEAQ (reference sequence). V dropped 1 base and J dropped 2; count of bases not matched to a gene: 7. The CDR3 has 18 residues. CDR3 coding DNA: TGTGCCAGCAGCTTAGTGCAACTGGGACTAGCGGCCTACAATGAGCAGTTCTTC. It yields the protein CASSLVQLGLAAYNEQFF.

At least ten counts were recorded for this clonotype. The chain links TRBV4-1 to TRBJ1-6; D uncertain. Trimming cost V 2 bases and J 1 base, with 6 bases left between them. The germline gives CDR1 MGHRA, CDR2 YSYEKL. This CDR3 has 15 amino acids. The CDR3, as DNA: TGCGCCAGCAGCCAAATGAGGTCCTATAATTCACCCCTCCACTTT. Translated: CASSQMRSYNSPLHF.

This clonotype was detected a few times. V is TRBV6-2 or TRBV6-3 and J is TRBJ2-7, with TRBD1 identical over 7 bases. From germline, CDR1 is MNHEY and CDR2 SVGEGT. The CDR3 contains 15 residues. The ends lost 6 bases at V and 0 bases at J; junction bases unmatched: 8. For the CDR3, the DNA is TGTGCCAGCAGCCGGGACAGCCTTAGCTCCTACGAGCAGTACTTC. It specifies CASSRDSLSSYEQYF.

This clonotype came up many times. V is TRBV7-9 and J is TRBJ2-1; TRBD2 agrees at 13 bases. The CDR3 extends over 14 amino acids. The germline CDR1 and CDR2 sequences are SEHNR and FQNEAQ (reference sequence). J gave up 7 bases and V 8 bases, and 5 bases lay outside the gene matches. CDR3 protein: CASSGTSGVNEQFF. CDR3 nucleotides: TGTGCCAGCTCGGGGACTAGCGGGGTTAATGAGCAGTTCTTC. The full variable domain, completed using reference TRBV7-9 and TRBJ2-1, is DTGVSQNPRHKITKRGQNVTFRCDPISEHNRLYWYRQTLGQGPEFLTYFQNEAQLEKSRLLSDRFSAERPKGSFSTLEIQRTEQGDSAMYLCASSGTSGVNEQFFGPGTRLTVL.

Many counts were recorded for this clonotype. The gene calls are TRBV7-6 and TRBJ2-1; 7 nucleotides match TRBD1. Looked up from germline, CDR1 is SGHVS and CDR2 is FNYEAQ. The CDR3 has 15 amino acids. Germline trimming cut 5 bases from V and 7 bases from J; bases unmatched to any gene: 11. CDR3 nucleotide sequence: TGTGCCAGCAGCCTCGAAGGGGGCGGTTTGAATGAGCAGTTCTTC. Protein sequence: CASSLEGGGLNEQFF. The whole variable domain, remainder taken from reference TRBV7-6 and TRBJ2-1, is GAGVSQSPRYKVTKRGQDVALRCDPISGHVSLYWYRQALGQGPEFLTYFNYEAQQDKSGLPNDRFSAERPEGSISTLTIQRTEQRDSAMYRCASSLEGGGLNEQFFGPGTRLTVL.

Here the CDR3 DNA reads TGCAGTGCTAGATCGACAGGGAACTCCTACAATGAGCAGTTCTTC. Its translation is CSARSTGNSYNEQFF. V is TRBV20-1 and J is TRBJ2-1, with 7 bases lining up with TRBD1. J gave up 0 bases and V 2 bases, and 4 bases lay outside the gene matches. The CDR3 is 15 amino acids. Per the germline V gene, CDR1 is DFQATT and CDR2 is SNEGSKA (reference sequence).

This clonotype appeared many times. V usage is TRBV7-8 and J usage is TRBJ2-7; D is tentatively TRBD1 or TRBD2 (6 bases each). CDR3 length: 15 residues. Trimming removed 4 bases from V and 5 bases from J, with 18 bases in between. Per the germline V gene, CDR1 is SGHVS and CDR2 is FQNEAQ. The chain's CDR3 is CASSSDIRGPDEQYF. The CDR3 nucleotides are TGTGCCAGCAGCTCCGATATTCGGGGGCCTGACGAGCAGTACTTC.